This T cell receptor beta chain was obtained from a study of shared clonotypes between healthy human individuals. Broader study findings: Sequencing depth was expected to affect clonotype sharing among donors.

Only in-frame clones appear in the TCRdb table, and some are missing; sequencing was by immunoSEQ multiplex PCR. Among about 530,000 clones listed, about 96% were seen once. Donors were healthy HIV-negative adults without recently reported acute infections or vaccinations. Turning to this clone: Its antigen is not known.

Trimming pared 4 bases from V and 5 bases from J, leaving 5 bases between. In germline, CDR1 is MDHEN, CDR2 SYDVKM. The CDR3 covers 11 residues. The TCR was taken from a woman aged 25 to 39 in good health. Sequenced: naive CD4+ T cells sorted from blood. Subset meaning: CD45RA+ positively selected. This chain uses TRBV28 with TRBJ1-2, with D perhaps TRBD1 (5 bases). The CDR3 nucleotides are TGTGCCAGCAGTTGGGGGTATGGCTACACCTTC. Translating it yields CASSWGYGYTF.